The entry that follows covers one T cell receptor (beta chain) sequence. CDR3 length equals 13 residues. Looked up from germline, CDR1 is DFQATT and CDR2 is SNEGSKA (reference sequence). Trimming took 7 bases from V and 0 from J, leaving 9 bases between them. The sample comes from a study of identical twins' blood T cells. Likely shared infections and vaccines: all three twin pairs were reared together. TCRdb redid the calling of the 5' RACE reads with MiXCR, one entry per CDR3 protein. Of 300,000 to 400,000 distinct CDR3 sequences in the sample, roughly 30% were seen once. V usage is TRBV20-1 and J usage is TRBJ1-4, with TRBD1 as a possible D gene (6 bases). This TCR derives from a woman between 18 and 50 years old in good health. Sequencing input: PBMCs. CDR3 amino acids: CSGAGATNEKLFF. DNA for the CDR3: TGCAGTGGCGCAGGGGCAACTAATGAAAAACTGTTTTTT.